This is a list of T cell receptor beta chains from one sample in a study of shared clonotypes between healthy human individuals. Assay used: immunoSEQ multiplex PCR; TCRdb lists only in-frame clones, some missing. The sample shows approximately 460,000 clones, roughly four fifths of them seen only once. The sample taken for sequencing was PBMCs. The source of these receptors is a woman between 40 and 55 years old in good health. Some clones in this sample may be carry-over from other donors' samples. CDR3s include the opening cysteine and the closing phenylalanine or tryptophan. D genes are given only for firm matches. Part of the rows lack a size; the others show once, few, many or a class for expanded clones.

j_call: TRBJ2-3; clone_size: few; v_call: TRBV10-3; d_call: TRBD2; cdr3_aa: CAIRREGRTDTQYF; cdr3_nt: TGTGCCATCAGGCGGGAGGGTCGTACAGATACGCAGTATTTT
j_call: TRBJ2-2; clone_size: once; v_call: TRBV28; d_call: TRBD2; cdr3_aa: CASSFRGGPQYGELFF; cdr3_nt: TGTGCCAGCAGTTTCCGGGGAGGGCCACAGTACGGGGAGCTGTTTTTT
j_call: TRBJ2-2; clone_size: -; v_call: TRBV25-1; d_call: -; cdr3_aa: CASSERGRGSAGELFF; cdr3_nt: TGTGCCAGCAGTGAACGAGGCAGGGGTTCCGCCGGGGAGCTGTTTTTT
j_call: TRBJ2-7; clone_size: -; v_call: TRBV2; d_call: TRBD1; cdr3_aa: CASGTGSYEQYF; cdr3_nt: TGTGCCTCCGGGACAGGCTCCTACGAGCAGTACTTC
j_call: TRBJ2-7; clone_size: -; v_call: TRBV4-2; d_call: -; cdr3_aa: CASSPQKGVEQYF; cdr3_nt: TGTGCCAGCAGCCCCCAGAAGGGAGTCGAGCAGTACTTC
j_call: TRBJ2-1; clone_size: many; v_call: TRBV6-1; d_call: -; cdr3_aa: CASSGDGSYNEQFF; cdr3_nt: TGTGCCAGCAGTGGTGACGGCTCCTACAATGAGCAGTTCTTC
j_call: TRBJ2-7; clone_size: -; v_call: TRBV7-9; d_call: -; cdr3_aa: CASSFGGTHEQYF; cdr3_nt: TGTGCCAGCAGCTTCGGCGGGACCCACGAGCAGTACTTC
j_call: TRBJ2-2; clone_size: -; v_call: TRBV30; d_call: -; cdr3_aa: CAWSVGWGTGRVTGELFF; cdr3_nt: TGTGCCTGGAGTGTAGGTTGGGGCACAGGGCGGGTCACCGGGGAGCTGTTTTTT
j_call: TRBJ1-5; clone_size: -; v_call: TRBV10-3; d_call: -; cdr3_aa: CAIRQPQHF; cdr3_nt: TGTGCCATACGTCAGCCCCAGCATTTT
j_call: TRBJ2-5; clone_size: -; v_call: TRBV4-2; d_call: -; cdr3_aa: CASGQAATGETQYF; cdr3_nt: TGTGCCAGCGGCCAGGCGGCCACAGGAGAGACCCAGTACTTC
j_call: TRBJ2-5; clone_size: -; v_call: TRBV11-2; d_call: -; cdr3_aa: CASSSDVFETQYF; cdr3_nt: TGTGCCAGCAGCTCGGACGTTTTTGAGACCCAGTACTTC
j_call: TRBJ2-7; clone_size: -; v_call: TRBV27; d_call: -; cdr3_aa: CASSNTEISYEQYF; cdr3_nt: TGTGCCAGCAGTAATACGGAAATCTCCTACGAGCAGTACTTC
j_call: TRBJ1-2; clone_size: -; v_call: TRBV28; d_call: TRBD1; cdr3_aa: CASSSRTGSDYGYTF; cdr3_nt: TGTGCCAGCAGTTCTCGGACAGGGTCCGACTATGGCTACACCTTC
j_call: TRBJ2-7; clone_size: -; v_call: TRBV9; d_call: -; cdr3_aa: CASYEQYF; cdr3_nt: TGTGCCAGCTACGAGCAGTACTTC
j_call: TRBJ2-5; clone_size: few; v_call: TRBV27; d_call: -; cdr3_aa: CASSFSGQETQYF; cdr3_nt: TGTGCCAGCAGTTTCAGTGGTCAAGAGACCCAGTACTTC